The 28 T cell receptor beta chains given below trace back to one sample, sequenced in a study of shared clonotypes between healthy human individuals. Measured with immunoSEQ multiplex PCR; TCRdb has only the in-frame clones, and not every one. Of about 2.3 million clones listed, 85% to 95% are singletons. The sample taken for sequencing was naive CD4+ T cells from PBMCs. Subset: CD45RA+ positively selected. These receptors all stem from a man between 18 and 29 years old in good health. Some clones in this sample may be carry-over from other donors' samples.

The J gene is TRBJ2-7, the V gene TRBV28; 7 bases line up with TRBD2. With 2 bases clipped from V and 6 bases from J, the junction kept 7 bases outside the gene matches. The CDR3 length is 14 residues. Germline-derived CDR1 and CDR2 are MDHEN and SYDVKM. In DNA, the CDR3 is TGTGCCAGCAGTTTAGCGGGAGTTCGGTCCGAGCAGTACTTC. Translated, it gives CASSLAGVRSEQYF. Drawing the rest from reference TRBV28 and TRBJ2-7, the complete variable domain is DVKVTQSSRYLVKRTGEKVFLECVQDMDHENMFWYRQDPGLGLRLIYFSYDVKMKEKGDIPEGYSVSREKKERFSLILESASTNQTSMYLCASSLAGVRSEQYFGPGTRLTVT.

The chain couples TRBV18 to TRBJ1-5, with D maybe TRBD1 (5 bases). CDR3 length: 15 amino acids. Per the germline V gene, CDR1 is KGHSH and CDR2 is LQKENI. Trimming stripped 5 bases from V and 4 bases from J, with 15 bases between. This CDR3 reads CASSGDGTLNQPQHF. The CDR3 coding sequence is TGTGCCAGCTCAGGTGACGGGACGCTGAATCAGCCCCAGCATTTT.

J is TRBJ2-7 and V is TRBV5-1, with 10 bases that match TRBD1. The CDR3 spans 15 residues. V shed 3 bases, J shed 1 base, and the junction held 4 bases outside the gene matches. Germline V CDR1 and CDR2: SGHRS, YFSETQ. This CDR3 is CASSSRDRGSYEQYF. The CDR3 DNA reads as TGCGCCAGCAGCTCCCGGGACAGGGGATCCTACGAGCAGTACTTC.

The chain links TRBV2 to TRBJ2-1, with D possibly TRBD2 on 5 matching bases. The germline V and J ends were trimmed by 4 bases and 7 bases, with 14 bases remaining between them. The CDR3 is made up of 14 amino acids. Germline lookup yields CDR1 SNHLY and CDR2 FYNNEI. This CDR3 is CASSAGFWENEQFF. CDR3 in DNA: TGTGCCAGCAGTGCGGGTTTTTGGGAGAATGAGCAGTTCTTC.

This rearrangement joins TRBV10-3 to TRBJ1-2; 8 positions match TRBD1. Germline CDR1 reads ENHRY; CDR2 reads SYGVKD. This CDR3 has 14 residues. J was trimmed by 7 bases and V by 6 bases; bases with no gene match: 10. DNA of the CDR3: TGTGCCATCAGCCCGGGACAGGTTCTTCTTGGCTACACCTTC. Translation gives CAISPGQVLLGYTF.

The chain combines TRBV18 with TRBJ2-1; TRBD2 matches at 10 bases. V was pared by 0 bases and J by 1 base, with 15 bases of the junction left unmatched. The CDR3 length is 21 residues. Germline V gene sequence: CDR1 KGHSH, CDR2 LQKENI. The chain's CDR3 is CASSPPVGVSSGSFSYNEQFF. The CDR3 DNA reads TGTGCCAGCTCACCACCCGTCGGGGTGTCTAGCGGGAGTTTTTCCTACAATGAGCAGTTCTTC.

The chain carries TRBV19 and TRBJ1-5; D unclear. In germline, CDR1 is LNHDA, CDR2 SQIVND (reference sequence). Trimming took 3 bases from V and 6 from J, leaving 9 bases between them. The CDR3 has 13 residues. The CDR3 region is CASSMGLGQPQHF. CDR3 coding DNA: TGTGCCAGTAGTATGGGATTGGGTCAGCCCCAGCATTTT.

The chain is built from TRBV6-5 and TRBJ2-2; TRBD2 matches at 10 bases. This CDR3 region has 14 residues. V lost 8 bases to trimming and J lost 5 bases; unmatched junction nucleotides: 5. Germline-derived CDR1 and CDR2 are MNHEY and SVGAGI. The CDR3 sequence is CASGLAGGTGELFF. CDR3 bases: TGTGCCAGCGGGTTAGCGGGAGGTACCGGGGAGCTGTTTTTT.

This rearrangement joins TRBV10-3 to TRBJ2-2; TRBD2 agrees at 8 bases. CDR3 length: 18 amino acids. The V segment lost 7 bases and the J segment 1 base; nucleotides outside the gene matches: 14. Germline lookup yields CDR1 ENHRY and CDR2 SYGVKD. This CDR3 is CAIKGTSGLRGNTGELFF. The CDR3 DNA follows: TGTGCCATCAAGGGCACTAGCGGCCTACGGGGGAACACCGGGGAGCTGTTTTTT.

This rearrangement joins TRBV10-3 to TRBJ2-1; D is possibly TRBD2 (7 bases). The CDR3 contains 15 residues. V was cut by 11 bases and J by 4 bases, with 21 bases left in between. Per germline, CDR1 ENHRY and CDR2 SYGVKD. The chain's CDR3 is CASQGRGAGYNEQFF. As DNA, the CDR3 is TGTGCCTCCCAAGGCCGGGGGGCGGGATACAATGAGCAGTTCTTC.

The CDR3 is CASSIEVNYGYTF. In DNA form, the CDR3 reads TGTGCCAGTAGTATAGAAGTAAACTATGGCTACACCTTC. The chain couples TRBV19 to TRBJ1-2; D is ambiguous. The V end was cut by 0 bases, the J end by 2 bases, with 4 bases between. This CDR3 is built from 13 residues. Germline loops: CDR1 LNHDA, CDR2 SQIVND (reference sequence). Combining the CDR3 with reference TRBV19 and TRBJ1-2 gives the whole variable domain DGGITQSPKYLFRKEGQNVTLSCEQNLNHDAMYWYRQDPGQGLRLIYYSQIVNDFQKGDIAEGYSVSREKKESFPLTVTSAQKNPTAFYLCASSIEVNYGYTFGSGTRLTVV.

In nucleotides, the CDR3 is TGTGCCATCAGTGAGGATCTAGCTGGGACGCAGTATTTT. Translation gives CAISEDLAGTQYF. This rearrangement joins TRBV10-3 to TRBJ2-3; tentatively, D is TRBD2 (5 bases). CDR3 length: 13 amino acids. Trimming took off 2 bases at V and 9 bases at J, with 12 bases between the two ends. The germline CDR1 and CDR2 sequences are ENHRY and SYGVKD.

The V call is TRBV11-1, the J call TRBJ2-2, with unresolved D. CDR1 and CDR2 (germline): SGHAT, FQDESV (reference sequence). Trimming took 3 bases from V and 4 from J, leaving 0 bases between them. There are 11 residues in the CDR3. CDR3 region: CASSFTGELFF. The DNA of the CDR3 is TGTGCCAGCAGCTTCACCGGGGAGCTGTTTTTT.

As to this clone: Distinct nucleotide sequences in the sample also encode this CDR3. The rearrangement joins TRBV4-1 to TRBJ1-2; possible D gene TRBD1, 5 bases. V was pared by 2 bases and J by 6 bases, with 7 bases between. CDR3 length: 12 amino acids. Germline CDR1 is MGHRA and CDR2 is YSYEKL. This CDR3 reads CASSQRGDGYTF. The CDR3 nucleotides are TGCGCCAGCAGCCAACGGGGGGATGGCTACACCTTC.

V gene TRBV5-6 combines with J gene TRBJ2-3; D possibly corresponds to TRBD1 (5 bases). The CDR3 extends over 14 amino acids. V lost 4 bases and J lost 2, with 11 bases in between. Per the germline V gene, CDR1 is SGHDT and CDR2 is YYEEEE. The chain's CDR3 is CASSTGPNTDTQYF. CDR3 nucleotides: TGTGCCAGCAGCACAGGACCGAACACAGATACGCAGTATTTT. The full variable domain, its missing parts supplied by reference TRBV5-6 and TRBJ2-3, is DAGVTQSPTHLIKTRGQQVTLRCSPKSGHDTVSWYQQALGQGPQFIFQYYEEEERQRGNFPDRFSGHQFPNYSSELNVNALLLGDSALYLCASSTGPNTDTQYFGPGTRLTVL.

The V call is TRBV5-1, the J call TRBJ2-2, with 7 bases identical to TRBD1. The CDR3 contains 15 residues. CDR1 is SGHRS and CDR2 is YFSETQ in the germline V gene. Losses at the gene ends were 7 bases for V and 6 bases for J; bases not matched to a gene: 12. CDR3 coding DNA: TGCGCCAGCCGATCCAACAGGGGTCACGCCGGGGAGCTGTTTTTT. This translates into CASRSNRGHAGELFF.

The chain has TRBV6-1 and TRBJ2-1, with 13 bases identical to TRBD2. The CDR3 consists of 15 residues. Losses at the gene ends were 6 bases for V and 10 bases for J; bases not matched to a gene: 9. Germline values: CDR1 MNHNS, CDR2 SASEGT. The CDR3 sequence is CASSQLAGGPGEQFF. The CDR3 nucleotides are TGTGCCAGCAGCCAACTAGCGGGAGGGCCGGGGGAGCAGTTCTTC.

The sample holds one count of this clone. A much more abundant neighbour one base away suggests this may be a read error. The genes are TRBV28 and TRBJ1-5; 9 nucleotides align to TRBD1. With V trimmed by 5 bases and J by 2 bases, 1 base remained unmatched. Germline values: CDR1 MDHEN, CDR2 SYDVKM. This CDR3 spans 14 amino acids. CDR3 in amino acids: CASSRTGGNQPQHF. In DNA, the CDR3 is TGTGCCAGCAGTCGGACAGGGGGCAATCAGCCCCAGCATTTT.

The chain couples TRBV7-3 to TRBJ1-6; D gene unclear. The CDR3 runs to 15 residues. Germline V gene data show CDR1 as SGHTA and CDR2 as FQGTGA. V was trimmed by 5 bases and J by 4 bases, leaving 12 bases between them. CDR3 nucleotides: TGTGCCAGCAGCGAGGCCGCGGGGTATAATTCACCCCTCCACTTT. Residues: CASSEAAGYNSPLHF.

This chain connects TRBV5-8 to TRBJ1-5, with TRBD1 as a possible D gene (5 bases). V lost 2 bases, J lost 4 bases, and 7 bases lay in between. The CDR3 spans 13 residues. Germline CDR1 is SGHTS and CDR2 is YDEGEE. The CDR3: CASSFDRNQPQHF. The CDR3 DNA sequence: TGTGCCAGCAGCTTCGACAGAAATCAGCCCCAGCATTTT.

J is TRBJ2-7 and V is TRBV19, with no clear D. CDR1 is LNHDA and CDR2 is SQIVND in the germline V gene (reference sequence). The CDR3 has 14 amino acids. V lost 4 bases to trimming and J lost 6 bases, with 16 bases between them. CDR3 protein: CASSTPSGGGEQYF. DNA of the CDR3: TGTGCCAGTAGTACCCCCTCGGGCGGTGGCGAGCAGTACTTC.

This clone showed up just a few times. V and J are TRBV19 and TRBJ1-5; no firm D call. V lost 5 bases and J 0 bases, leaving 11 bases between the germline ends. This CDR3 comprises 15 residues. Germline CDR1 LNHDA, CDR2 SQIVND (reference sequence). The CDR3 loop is CASSSWAVSNQPQHF. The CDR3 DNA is TGTGCCAGTAGTTCTTGGGCAGTTAGCAATCAGCCCCAGCATTTT.

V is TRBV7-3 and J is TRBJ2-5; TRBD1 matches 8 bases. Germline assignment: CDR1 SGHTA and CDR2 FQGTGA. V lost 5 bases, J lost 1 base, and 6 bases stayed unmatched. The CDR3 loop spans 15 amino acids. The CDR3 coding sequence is TGTGCCAGCAGCGCCGGGACAGGACCCCAAGAGACCCAGTACTTC. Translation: CASSAGTGPQETQYF.

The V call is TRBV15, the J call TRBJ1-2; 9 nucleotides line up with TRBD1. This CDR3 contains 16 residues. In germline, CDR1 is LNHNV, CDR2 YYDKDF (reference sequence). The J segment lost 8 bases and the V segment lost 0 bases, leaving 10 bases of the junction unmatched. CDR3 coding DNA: TGTGCCACCAGCAGAGATTGGGCCCCGGGACAGGGAGGCTACACCTTC. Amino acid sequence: CATSRDWAPGQGGYTF.

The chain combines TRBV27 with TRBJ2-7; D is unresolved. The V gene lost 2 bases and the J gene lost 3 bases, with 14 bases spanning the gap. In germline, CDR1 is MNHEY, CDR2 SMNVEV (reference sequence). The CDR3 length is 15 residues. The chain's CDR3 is CASSLILGKGYEQYF. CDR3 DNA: TGTGCCAGCAGTTTAATATTGGGAAAGGGCTACGAGCAGTACTTC.

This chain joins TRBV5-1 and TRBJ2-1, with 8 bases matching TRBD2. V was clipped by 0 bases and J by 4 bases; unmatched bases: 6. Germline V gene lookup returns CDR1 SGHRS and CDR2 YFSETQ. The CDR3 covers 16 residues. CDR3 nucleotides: TGCGCCAGCAGCTTGGGGAGCGGGAGCGGTTACAATGAGCAGTTCTTC. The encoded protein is CASSLGSGSGYNEQFF.

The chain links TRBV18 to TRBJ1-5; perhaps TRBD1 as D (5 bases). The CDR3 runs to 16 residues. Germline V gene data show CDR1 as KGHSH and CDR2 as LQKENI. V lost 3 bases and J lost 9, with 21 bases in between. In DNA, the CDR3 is TGTGCCAGCTCACCCATAGGATCCTTCGGGGGGTCGCCCCAGCATTTT. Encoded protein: CASSPIGSFGGSPQHF. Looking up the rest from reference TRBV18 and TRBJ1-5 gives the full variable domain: NAGVMQNPRHLVRRRGQEARLRCSPMKGHSHVYWYRQLPEEGLKFMVYLQKENIIDESGMPKERFSAEFPKEGPSILRIQQVVRGDSAAYFCASSPIGSFGGSPQHFGDGTRLSIL.

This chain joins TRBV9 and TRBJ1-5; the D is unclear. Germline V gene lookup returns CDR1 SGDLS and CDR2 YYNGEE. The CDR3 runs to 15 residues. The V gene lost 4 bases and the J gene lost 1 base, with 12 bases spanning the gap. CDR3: CASSTGGGSNQPQHF. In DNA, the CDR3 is TGTGCCAGCAGCACGGGAGGAGGCAGCAATCAGCCCCAGCATTTT.